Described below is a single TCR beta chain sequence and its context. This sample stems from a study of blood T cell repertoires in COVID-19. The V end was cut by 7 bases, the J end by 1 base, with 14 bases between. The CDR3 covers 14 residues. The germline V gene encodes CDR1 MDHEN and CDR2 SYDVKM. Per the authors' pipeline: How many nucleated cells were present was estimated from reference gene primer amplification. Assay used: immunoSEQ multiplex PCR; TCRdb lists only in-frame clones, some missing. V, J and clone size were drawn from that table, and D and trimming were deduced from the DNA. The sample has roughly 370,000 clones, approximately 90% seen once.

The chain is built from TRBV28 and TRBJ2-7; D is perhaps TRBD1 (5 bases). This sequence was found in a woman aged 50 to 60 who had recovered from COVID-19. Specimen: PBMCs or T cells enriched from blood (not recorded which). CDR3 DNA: TGTGCCAGCACCGTCCCCGACAGATCCTACGAGCAGTACTTC. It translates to CASTVPDRSYEQYF.